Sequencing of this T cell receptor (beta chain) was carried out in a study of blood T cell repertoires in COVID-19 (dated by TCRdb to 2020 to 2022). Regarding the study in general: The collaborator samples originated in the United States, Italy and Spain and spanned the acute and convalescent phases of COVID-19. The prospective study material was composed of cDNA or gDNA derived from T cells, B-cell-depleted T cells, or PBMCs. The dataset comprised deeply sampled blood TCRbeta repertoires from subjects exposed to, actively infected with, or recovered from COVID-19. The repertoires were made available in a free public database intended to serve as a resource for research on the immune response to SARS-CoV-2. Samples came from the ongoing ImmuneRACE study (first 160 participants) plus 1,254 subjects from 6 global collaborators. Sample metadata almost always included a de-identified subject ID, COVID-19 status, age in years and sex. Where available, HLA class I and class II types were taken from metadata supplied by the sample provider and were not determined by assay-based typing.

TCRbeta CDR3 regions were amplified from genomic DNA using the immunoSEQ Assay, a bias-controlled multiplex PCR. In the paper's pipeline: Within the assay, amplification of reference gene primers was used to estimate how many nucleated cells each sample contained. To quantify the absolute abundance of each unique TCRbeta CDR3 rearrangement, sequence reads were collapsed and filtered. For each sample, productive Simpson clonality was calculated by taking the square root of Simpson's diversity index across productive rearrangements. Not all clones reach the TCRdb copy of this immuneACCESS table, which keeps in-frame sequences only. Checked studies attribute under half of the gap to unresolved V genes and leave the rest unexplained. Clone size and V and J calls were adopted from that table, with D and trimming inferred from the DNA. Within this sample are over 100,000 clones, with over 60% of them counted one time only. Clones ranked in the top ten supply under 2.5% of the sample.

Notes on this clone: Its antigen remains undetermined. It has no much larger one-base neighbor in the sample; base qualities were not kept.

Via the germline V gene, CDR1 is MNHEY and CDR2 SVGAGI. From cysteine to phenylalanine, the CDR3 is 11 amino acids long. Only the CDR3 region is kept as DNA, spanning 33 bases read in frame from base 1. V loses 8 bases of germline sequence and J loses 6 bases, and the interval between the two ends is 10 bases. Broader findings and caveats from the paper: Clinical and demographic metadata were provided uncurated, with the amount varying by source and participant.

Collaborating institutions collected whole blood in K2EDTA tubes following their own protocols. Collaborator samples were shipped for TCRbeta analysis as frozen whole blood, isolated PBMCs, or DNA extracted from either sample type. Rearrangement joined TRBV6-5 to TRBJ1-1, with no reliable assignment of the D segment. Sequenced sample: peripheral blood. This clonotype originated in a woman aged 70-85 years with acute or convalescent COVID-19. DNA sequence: TGTGCCAGCTACAATCAGGCTGAAGCTTTCTTT. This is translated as CASYNQAEAFF.